The rows below give T cell receptor beta chains drawn from one sample of a study of T cell responses to AZD1222 COVID-19 vaccine. Assay used: immunoSEQ multiplex PCR; TCRdb lists only in-frame clones, some missing. The data hold about 130,000 clones, with more than 70% observed a single time. Sequencing used peripheral blood, obtained on day 0 of AZD1222 vaccination. The receptors originated from an adult in good health. The CDR3 runs from the conserved cysteine through the conserved F or W. Each record gives: V gene, clone size, CDR3 length, D gene, J gene, CDR3 DNA, CDR3 protein. D genes are given only for firm matches. Only part of the rows carry a size: once, few, many, or a class if the clone is expanded.

TRBV10-3	-	15	-	TRBJ2-7	TGTGCCATAACTAACACAGGGACGGGGACCTACGAGCAGTACTTC	CAITNTGTGTYEQYF
TRBV7-9	-	14	-	TRBJ2-7	TGTGCCAGCAGCTTAACACGTAGCTCCTACGAGCAGTACTTC	CASSLTRSSYEQYF
TRBV29-1	-	16	TRBD1	TRBJ2-5	TGCAGCGTTCTCCCCGACCTCTACAGGGGGCAAGAGACCCAGTACTTC	CSVLPDLYRGQETQYF
TRBV24-1	few	13	-	TRBJ2-7	TGTGCCACCAGTGAAAGGGGATACTACGAGCAGTACTTC	CATSERGYYEQYF
TRBV6-1	-	16	-	TRBJ1-2	TGTGCCAGCAGTGAATCTGGCCCAGGGGAGCTAAATGGCTACACCTTC	CASSESGPGELNGYTF
TRBV11-2	-	13	-	TRBJ1-1	TGTGCCAGCAGCCGTACAGAGACGCTTGAAGCTTTCTTT	CASSRTETLEAFF
TRBV30	-	13	TRBD1	TRBJ2-7	TGTGCCTGGAGTACAAACACAGGGGGCGAGCAGTACTTC	CAWSTNTGGEQYF
TRBV10-3	-	15	-	TRBJ2-1	TGTGCCATCAGTGAGTCGGCTAGCGATTACAATGAGCAGTTCTTC	CAISESASDYNEQFF
TRBV12-3/TRBV12-4	-	13	-	TRBJ1-5	TGTGCCAGCAGTTTCAGTATGAATCAGCCCCAGCATTTT	CASSFSMNQPQHF
TRBV15	-	12	-	TRBJ1-2	TGTGCCACCAGCAGAGGGGACTATGGCTACACCTTC	CATSRGDYGYTF
TRBV7-9	-	14	-	TRBJ1-2	TGTGCCAGCTCCTCATCATACCCAAACTATGGCTACACCTTC	CASSSSYPNYGYTF
TRBV7-2	-	13	-	TRBJ2-5	TGTGCCAGCAGCTTTGGTGGATTAGAGACCCAGTACTTC	CASSFGGLETQYF
TRBV7-2	-	13	-	TRBJ1-1	TGTGCCAGCAGCTTCCAGGGGAACACTGAAGCTTTCTTT	CASSFQGNTEAFF
TRBV21-1	once	14	-	TRBJ1-2	TGTGCCATCAATAAGACAGAGACAAACTATGGCTACACCTTC	CAINKTETNYGYTF
TRBV11-2	-	17	TRBD1	TRBJ1-3	TGTGCCAGCAGCAGAAGGGGGACAGCTTTCTCTGGAAACACCATATATTTT	CASSRRGTAFSGNTIYF
TRBV7-2	-	15	TRBD1	TRBJ1-6	TGTGCCAGCAGATCTCGGACAGGGACCAATTCACCCCTCCACTTT	CASRSRTGTNSPLHF
TRBV7-9	-	14	-	TRBJ1-1	TGTGCCAGCAGCCCACGGACAGAGAACACTGAAGCTTTCTTT	CASSPRTENTEAFF
TRBV5-1	once	15	TRBD1	TRBJ2-5	TGCGCCAGCAGCAAGGGGGACAGGGTCCCAGAGACCCAGTACTTC	CASSKGDRVPETQYF
TRBV10-2	few	16	TRBD1	TRBJ1-2	TGCGCCAGCAGTCAGGAGGGACAGGGTGACAACTATGGCTACACCTTC	CASSQEGQGDNYGYTF
TRBV23-1	-	16	TRBD1	TRBJ1-2	TGCGCCAGCAGTCGGCGACCGGGACAGGGGGCGGGTGGCTACACCTTC	CASSRRPGQGAGGYTF
TRBV18	few	13	-	TRBJ1-6	TGTGCCACCATGGACCGACGGAGTTCACCCCTCCACTTT	CATMDRRSSPLHF
TRBV4-3	few	15	-	TRBJ1-2	TGCGCCAGCAGCCAAGTCCCAGACAGGACAAGGGGCTACACCTTC	CASSQVPDRTRGYTF
TRBV10-2	-	14	-	TRBJ2-7	TGCGCCAGCACCCCCGCGGAGGCACCCTACGAGCAGTACTTC	CASTPAEAPYEQYF
TRBV30	-	15	-	TRBJ1-5	TGTGCCTGGAGTGCCATAAACAGGGGCAATCAGCCCCAGCATTTT	CAWSAINRGNQPQHF
TRBV9	-	12	-	TRBJ2-5	TGTGCCAGCAGCCCTAATTGGGAGACCCAGTACTTC	CASSPNWETQYF
TRBV9	-	14	-	TRBJ2-2	TGTGCCAGCGGATTGCGCGCGAACACCGGGGAGCTGTTTTTT	CASGLRANTGELFF